Below, one T cell receptor beta chain is given with its context. Germline CDR1 reads SGHVS; CDR2 reads FNYEAQ. The CDR3 length is 16 residues. This entry belongs to a study of monozygotic twins with inflammatory bowel disease. From the 5' RACE reads, TCRdb lists one entry per CDR3 protein and no DNA. The sample has fewer than 550,000 distinct CDR3 sequences. The J gene is TRBJ2-2, the V gene TRBV7-6; the D gene TCRdb calls, TRBD1, cannot be checked with no DNA. The receptor comes from a human donor with ulcerative colitis or Crohn's disease, or a healthy co-twin of an affected twin (not recorded which). Material for sequencing was blood. The CDR3: CASSEYRGIESGELFF.